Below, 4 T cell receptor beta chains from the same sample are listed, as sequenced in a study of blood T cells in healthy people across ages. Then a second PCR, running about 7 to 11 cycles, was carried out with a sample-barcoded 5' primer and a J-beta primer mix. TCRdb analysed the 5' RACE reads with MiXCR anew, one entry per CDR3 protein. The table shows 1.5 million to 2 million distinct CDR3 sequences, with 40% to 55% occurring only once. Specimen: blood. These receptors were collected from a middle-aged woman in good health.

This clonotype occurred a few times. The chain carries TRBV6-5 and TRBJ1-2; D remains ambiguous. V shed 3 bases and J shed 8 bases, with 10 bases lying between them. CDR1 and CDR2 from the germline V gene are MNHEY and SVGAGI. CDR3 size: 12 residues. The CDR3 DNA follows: TGTGCCAGCAGTTATCACGGTGCGGGCTACACCTTC. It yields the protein CASSYHGAGYTF.

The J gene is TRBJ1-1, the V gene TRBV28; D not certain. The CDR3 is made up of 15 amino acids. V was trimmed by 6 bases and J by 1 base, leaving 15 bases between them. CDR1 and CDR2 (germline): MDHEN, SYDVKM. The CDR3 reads CASRNRIIPNTEAFF. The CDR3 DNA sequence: TGTGCCAGCAGGAACAGAATCATACCGAACACTGAAGCTTTCTTT.

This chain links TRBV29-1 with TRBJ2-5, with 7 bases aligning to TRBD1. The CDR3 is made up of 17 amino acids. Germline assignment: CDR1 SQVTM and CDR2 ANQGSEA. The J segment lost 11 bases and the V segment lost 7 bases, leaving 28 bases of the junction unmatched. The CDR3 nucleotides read TGCAGCGGCGTCGGCCGGGTGGGGACAGCCGTTTACAATGAGCAGTACTTC. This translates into CSGVGRVGTAVYNEQYF.

The CDR3 DNA follows: TGTGCCAGCAGCCTTGGAGACGGAGCTCAAGAGACCCAGTACTTC. It specifies CASSLGDGAQETQYF. The chain is built from TRBV4-2 and TRBJ2-5; D unclear. The germline V gene encodes CDR1 LGHNA and CDR2 YNFKEQ. The V end was cut by 4 bases, the J end by 2 bases, with 14 bases between. The CDR3 is made up of 15 amino acids.